This T cell receptor (beta chain) is from a study of regulatory T cells in long-lasting Graves disease. Many counts were recorded for this clonotype. The target antigen is unknown. The DNA is left out, because the CDR3 cannot be placed on it with certainty; the CDR3 is given as TCRdb lists it. Whole-study findings and limits: For persistent Graves' patients, TCR diversity was lower than for newly diagnosed ones.

Time point defined: newly diagnosed GD, antithyroid drugs for less than 3 months. PBMC RNA served as the TCR library source. The CDR3 is made up of 15 amino acids, end residues included. Germline CDR1 MDHEN, CDR2 SYDVKM. iRepertoire HTBI primers and Arm-PCR of CDR3 regions built TCR beta libraries. A single record per CDR3 protein comes from TCRdb applying MiXCR to the multiplex PCR reads. The table has 300,000 to 450,000 distinct CDR3 sequences, about a sixth seen once. Material: peripheral blood mononuclear cells (PBMCs), obtained at new diagnosis, from a patient treated with antithyroid drugs. This rearrangement joins TRBV28 to TRBJ2-7. The sequence was collected from a female donor with Graves disease. The CDR3 region is CASSFLAGMNYEQYF.